Shown below are 9 T cell receptor beta chains from a single sample sequenced in a study of low-dose radiotherapy and immunotherapy resistance in tumors. TRAV- and TRBV-specific primers, spanning alpha and beta chains, primed first-strand cDNA. TCR amplification ran about 20 PCR cycles using constant-region and V-primer adapter primers. Each CDR3 protein is one row after TCRdb ran MiXCR on the reads. The data show around 79,000 distinct CDR3 sequences, about 20% seen once. Time point indicated: before trial treatment. The specimen was PBMCs, collected before treatment. Source of these receptors: a male donor with prostate cancer.

This clonotype was counted many times. This sequence joins TRBV9 and TRBJ2-1; TRBD2 matches at 10 bases. Germline CDR1 reads SGDLS; CDR2 reads YYNGEE. This CDR3 contains 17 residues. The trim removed 1 base at V and 7 bases at J, leaving 11 bases unmatched. The CDR3, as DNA: TGTGCCAGCAGCGTAAGCGGGGGGGCCCCCGTCTTAAATGAGCAGTTCTTC. Translation gives CASSVSGGAPVLNEQFF. The variable domain in full, with the rest retrieved from reference TRBV9 and TRBJ2-1, is DSGVTQTPKHLITATGQRVTLRCSPRSGDLSVYWYQQSLDQGLQFLIQYYNGEERAKGNILERFSAQQFPDLHSELNLSSLELGDSALYFCASSVSGGAPVLNEQFFGPGTRLTVL.

Ten or more counts support this clonotype. V gene TRBV3-1 combines with J gene TRBJ2-7; perhaps TRBD2 as D (6 bases). Germline CDR1 and CDR2: LGHDT and YNNKEL (reference sequence). CDR3 length: 17 amino acids. The ends were cut back, 0 bases at V and 0 bases at J, with 15 bases in the middle. The CDR3 DNA is TGTGCCAGCAGCCAAGAGACCGGCGGGATACTCTCCTACGAGCAGTACTTC. Its translation is CASSQETGGILSYEQYF.

Ten or more counts support this clonotype. The V gene is TRBV29-1, the J gene TRBJ1-1; 9 bases align to TRBD1. This CDR3 contains 13 residues. J was trimmed by 5 bases and V by 7 bases; bases with no gene match: 8. CDR1 is SQVTM and CDR2 is ANQGSEA in the germline V gene. The CDR3 sequence is CSAKGQGVTEAFF. In nucleotides, the CDR3 is TGCAGCGCGAAGGGACAGGGAGTTACTGAAGCTTTCTTT. Complete variable domain (other parts from reference TRBV29-1 and TRBJ1-1): SAVISQKPSRDICQRGTSLTIQCQVDSQVTMMFWYRQQPGQSLTLIATANQGSEATYESGFVIDKFPISRPNLTFSTLTVSNMSPEDSSIYLCSAKGQGVTEAFFGQGTRLTVV.

This clonotype was counted at least ten times. The rearrangement joins TRBV5-1 to TRBJ2-5, with 10 bases aligning to TRBD1. The germline V gene encodes CDR1 SGHRS and CDR2 YFSETQ. The V gene end was trimmed by 0 bases and the J gene end by 2 bases; junction bases not matched to a gene: 4. The CDR3 is 16 amino acids. The CDR3 DNA reads TGCGCCAGCAGCTTGGAGGGGACAGGGGAACAAGAGACCCAGTACTTC. Translation gives CASSLEGTGEQETQYF.

This clonotype was seen at least ten times. V and J are TRBV14 and TRBJ2-7; D is possibly TRBD2 (6 bases). CDR3 length equals 14 residues. V gave up 4 bases and J gave up 3 bases, with 13 bases separating them. Germline CDR1 SGHDN, CDR2 FVKESK. Written as DNA, the CDR3 is TGTGCCAGCAGCCCCCGGGGGAGTTTCTACGAGCAGTACTTC. Amino acid sequence: CASSPRGSFYEQYF.

This clonotype was seen ten or more times. In DNA form, the CDR3 reads TGTGCCAGCTCACCACAGGACAGCTTGAACACTGAAGCTTTCTTT. Protein product: CASSPQDSLNTEAFF. The chain carries TRBV18 and TRBJ1-1; D might be TRBD1 (6 bases). The CDR3 spans 15 residues. V lost 1 base, J lost 0 bases, and 9 bases lay in between. The germline V gene encodes CDR1 KGHSH and CDR2 LQKENI.

This rearrangement joins TRBV5-1 to TRBJ2-7, with 10 bases identical to TRBD1. The V gene's germline CDR1 is SGHRS and CDR2 YFSETQ. Germline trimming cut 0 bases from V and 6 bases from J; bases unmatched to any gene: 6. The CDR3 has 15 residues. In DNA form, the CDR3 reads TGCGCCAGCAGCTTGGAGGGGGACAGGGGTCTCGAGCAGTACTTC. The encoded protein is CASSLEGDRGLEQYF.

This clonotype was observed a few times. This chain uses TRBV20-1 with TRBJ2-7; 8 bases align to TRBD1. V shed 6 bases, J shed 3 bases, and the junction held 10 bases outside the gene matches. Germline CDR1 is DFQATT and CDR2 is SNEGSKA (reference sequence). CDR3 length: 14 residues. The CDR3 loop is CSAAPTGANYEQYF. Written as DNA, the CDR3 is TGCAGTGCCGCACCGACAGGGGCAAACTACGAGCAGTACTTC.

There are many counts of this clonotype. The chain combines TRBV12-3 or TRBV12-4 with TRBJ1-5; no reliable D call. The V end was cut by 6 bases, the J end by 0 bases, with 15 bases between. The CDR3 totals 16 residues. As DNA, the CDR3 is TGTGCCAGCAGGCTCGGACGGGGAAATAGCAATCAGCCCCAGCATTTT. Translating it yields CASRLGRGNSNQPQHF.